Below are 23 T cell receptor beta chains sequenced from a single sample in a study of metastatic and nonmetastatic thyroid tumors. TCRdb reanalyzed the PCR reads via MiXCR. The sample contains 12,000 or so clones, approximately 26% of which appear only once. The entire patient cohort was treatment-naive prior to thyroid surgery. Sequencing input: blood. These receptors were taken from a male donor with papillary thyroid cancer or a benign thyroid nodule (not recorded which). Some clones in this sample may be carry-over from other donors' samples.

In this sample, this clone turned up many times. The chain uses TRBV7-2 and TRBJ2-3; 11 positions agree with TRBD2. This CDR3 is built from 16 residues. Germline V lookup: CDR1 SGHTA, CDR2 FQGNSA. The ends lost 5 bases at V and 2 bases at J; junction bases unmatched: 6. The CDR3 loop is CASSRRLAGLTDTQYF. In DNA, the CDR3 is TGTGCCAGCAGCCGGCGACTAGCGGGGCTCACAGATACGCAGTATTTT.

The chain joins TRBV30 to TRBJ1-6, with 10 bases that match TRBD1. Germline CDR1 reads GTSNPN; CDR2 reads SVGIG (reference sequence). The CDR3 sequence is 14 residues long. Trimming at V came to 1 base and at J to 8 bases, leaving 2 bases not matched to a gene. CDR3 in amino acids: CAWSAGTGDSPLHF. CDR3 DNA sequence: TGTGCCTGGAGTGCCGGGACAGGGGATTCACCCCTCCACTTT.

In its sample, this clone was seen a few times. The rearrangement uses TRBV16 and TRBJ2-3; 7 bases fit TRBD2. Looked up from germline, CDR1 is KGHSY and CDR2 is FQNENV. The CDR3 is made up of 15 amino acids. V shed 2 bases, J shed 3 bases, and the junction held 5 bases outside the gene matches. For the CDR3, the DNA is TGTGCCAGCAGCCAAGCGGGGGATAGAACAGATACGCAGTATTTT. Translated: CASSQAGDRTDTQYF. The whole variable domain, filled in from reference TRBV16 and TRBJ2-3, reads GEEVAQTPKHLVRGEGQKAKLYCAPIKGHSYVFWYQQVLKNEFKFLISFQNENVFDETGMPKERFSAKCLPNSPCSLEIQATKLEDSAVYFCASSQAGDRTDTQYFGPGTRLTVL.

This clone occurred many times. The CDR3 region is CSARRDRESSPLHF. The CDR3 region has the DNA TGCAGTGCTCGCCGGGACAGGGAAAGTTCACCCCTCCACTTT. The gene calls are TRBV20-1 and TRBJ1-6; 9 positions match TRBD1. Looked up from germline, CDR1 is DFQATT and CDR2 is SNEGSKA (reference sequence). V lost 5 bases and J lost 9; bases outside the gene matches: 8. The CDR3 length is 14 residues.

Ten or more counts support this clone. The chain uses TRBV28 and TRBJ2-5; 7 bases align to TRBD1. The CDR3 loop spans 15 amino acids. Germline loops: CDR1 MDHEN, CDR2 SYDVKM. J lost 3 bases, V lost 4 bases, and 8 bases had no gene match. CDR3 loop: CASSWVGQEKETQYF. CDR3 coding DNA: TGTGCCAGCAGTTGGGTAGGACAGGAAAAAGAGACCCAGTACTTC.

This clone has a count of ten or more. The V call is TRBV20-1, the J call TRBJ2-3; 16 nucleotides align to TRBD2. From germline, CDR1 is DFQATT and CDR2 SNEGSKA (reference sequence). Trimming took 2 bases from V and 4 from J; bases not matched to a gene: 12. The length of the CDR3 is 19 residues. The CDR3 nucleotides read TGCAGTGCTAGACGACCTCCGGGACTAGCGGGAGGGGTCCCAGATACGCAGTATTTT. Amino acids: CSARRPPGLAGGVPDTQYF.

This clone came up many times. One end of the junction does not line up with germline, which may come from a read error. The chain carries TRBV12-3 or TRBV12-4 and TRBJ2-3; D possibly uses TRBD1 or TRBD2 (5 bases each). The CDR3 has 16 amino acids. CDR3 nucleotide sequence: TGTGCCAGCAGTCCCCCCGGGACGCCTGGCACAGATACGCGGTATTTT. Translation gives CASSPPGTPGTDTRYF.

The chain links TRBV13 to TRBJ2-2; perhaps TRBD2 as D (5 bases). Germline CDR1 reads PRHDT; CDR2 reads FYEKMQ (reference sequence). This CDR3 has 15 residues. V gave up 5 bases and J gave up 6 bases, with 16 bases separating them. The CDR3 region is CASSPPPGSAGELFF. DNA of the CDR3: TGTGCCAGCAGCCCCCCCCCGGGGAGTGCCGGGGAGCTGTTTTTT.

J is TRBJ2-1 and V is TRBV11-1; possibly TRBD1 or TRBD2 for D (5 bases each). CDR3 length equals 16 residues. CDR1 and CDR2 (germline): SGHAT, FQDESV (reference sequence). V was cut by 5 bases and J by 0 bases, with 14 bases left in between. The CDR3 sequence is CASSLGDLSSYNEQFF. CDR3 in DNA: TGTGCCAGCAGCCTGGGGGACCTGAGCTCCTACAATGAGCAGTTCTTC.

This clone has only a few counts. V usage is TRBV10-1 and J usage is TRBJ2-3; 14 bases match TRBD2. The CDR3 sequence is 16 residues long. Trimming at V came to 5 bases and at J to 4 bases, leaving 5 bases not matched to a gene. The germline V gene has CDR1 WNHNN and CDR2 SYGVQD (reference sequence). The DNA for the CDR3 is TGCGCCAGCAGTCTCTTGACTAGCGGGAGGGCAGATACGCAGTATTTT. Its translation: CASSLLTSGRADTQYF.

A few counts support this clone. The V and J genes are TRBV12-3 or TRBV12-4 and TRBJ2-1; tentative D call: TRBD2 (5 bases). The CDR3 sequence is 14 residues long. Trimming stripped 7 bases from V and 4 bases from J, with 14 bases between. CDR3 protein: CASMPGRSYNEQFF. CDR3 nucleotides: TGTGCCAGCATGCCGGGAAGATCTTACAATGAGCAGTTCTTC.

The gene calls are TRBV30 and TRBJ1-2; D possibly corresponds to TRBD1 (5 bases). The CDR3 is made up of 16 amino acids. Germline loops: CDR1 GTSNPN, CDR2 SVGIG (reference sequence). V was trimmed by 3 bases and J by 5 bases, leaving 22 bases between them. This chain's CDR3 is CAWRPTGTQLPYGYTF. The CDR3 coding sequence is TGTGCCTGGAGACCAACCGGGACCCAACTCCCTTATGGCTACACCTTC.

The genes are TRBV27 and TRBJ2-1, with D maybe TRBD1 (5 bases). The germline gives CDR1 MNHEY, CDR2 SMNVEV (reference sequence). Trimming took off 4 bases at V and 4 bases at J, with 8 bases between the two ends. This CDR3 spans 13 amino acids. In DNA, the CDR3 is TGTGCCAGCAGTTACGGACAATACAATGAGCAGTTCTTC. Encoded protein: CASSYGQYNEQFF.

This clone was counted a few times. The J gene is TRBJ2-7, the V gene TRBV7-2; 14 bases agree with TRBD2. Looked up from germline, CDR1 is SGHTA and CDR2 is FQGNSA. The CDR3 is 15 residues long. Trimming took 0 bases from V and 6 from J; bases not matched to a gene: 1. The CDR3 region has the DNA TGTGCCAGCAGCTTAGCGGGACTAGCGGGAGCCGAGCAGTACTTC. It specifies CASSLAGLAGAEQYF.

V is TRBV6-5 and J is TRBJ2-7; D is undetermined. The CDR3 spans 12 residues. Germline V gives CDR1 MNHEY, CDR2 SVGAGI. Trimming took 2 bases from V and 12 from J, leaving 14 bases between them. The CDR3 nucleotides are TGTGCCAGCAGTTACGAGGACCGAGCGACGTACTTC. Translation gives CASSYEDRATYF.

This clone showed up many times. The rearrangement uses TRBV4-1 and TRBJ2-3, with D tentatively TRBD2 (6 bases). Germline V gives CDR1 MGHRA, CDR2 YSYEKL. V was cut by 2 bases and J by 0 bases, with 12 bases left in between. The length of the CDR3 is 16 residues. The CDR3 DNA reads TGCGCCAGCAGCCAACGACTAGTCCCTAGCACAGATACGCAGTATTTT. Its protein is CASSQRLVPSTDTQYF.

This clone has at least ten counts. The chain links TRBV28 to TRBJ2-4; D remains unclear. V lost 6 bases to trimming and J lost 6 bases, with 15 bases between them. The CDR3 is made up of 14 amino acids. The germline V gene has CDR1 MDHEN and CDR2 SYDVKM. CDR3 sequence (DNA): TGTGCCAGCAGCCCCCCTTCAGACACAAACATTCAGTACTTC. Translating it yields CASSPPSDTNIQYF.

V usage is TRBV5-1 and J usage is TRBJ2-2; TRBD1 aligns across 7 bases. The V gene's germline CDR1 is SGHRS and CDR2 YFSETQ. The trim removed 1 base at V and 4 bases at J, leaving 10 bases unmatched. The CDR3 totals 17 residues. The CDR3 DNA sequence: TGCGCCAGCAGCTTGCCTGACAGGGCTGGGCCCACCGGGGAGCTGTTTTTT. It is translated as CASSLPDRAGPTGELFF.

This clone was found many times. V usage is TRBV9 and J usage is TRBJ1-4; D is perhaps TRBD1 (6 bases). Germline V gene lookup returns CDR1 SGDLS and CDR2 YYNGEE. The length of the CDR3 is 15 residues. V gave up 1 base and J gave up 6 bases, with 13 bases separating them. The CDR3 sequence is CASSVNQGRDEKLFF. DNA of the CDR3: TGTGCCAGCAGCGTAAATCAGGGGAGGGATGAAAAACTGTTTTTT.

The V and J genes are TRBV20-1 and TRBJ2-7, with 14 bases matching TRBD2. Trimming at V came to 5 bases and at J to 4 bases, leaving 4 bases not matched to a gene. Germline loops: CDR1 DFQATT, CDR2 SNEGSKA (reference sequence). This CDR3 spans 14 amino acids. The CDR3: CSALWTSGRYEQYF. The CDR3 region has the DNA TGCAGTGCTCTTTGGACTAGCGGGAGGTACGAGCAGTACTTC.

This clone ranks as medium-sized (0.01 to 0.1%). This chain connects TRBV6-1 to TRBJ1-6; D not resolved. CDR1 and CDR2 from the germline V gene are MNHNS and SASEGT. Trimming stripped 7 bases from V and 1 base from J, with 14 bases between. CDR3 length: 16 residues. CDR3 loop: CASTFSVPSYNSPLHF. The CDR3 nucleotides read TGTGCCAGCACCTTTTCTGTTCCGTCCTATAATTCACCCCTCCACTTT.

In its sample, this clone was seen many times. V and J are TRBV11-2 and TRBJ2-2; D is undetermined. V was pared by 6 bases and J by 2 bases, with 7 bases between. This CDR3 comprises 13 residues. In germline, CDR1 is SGHAT, CDR2 FQNNGV. The CDR3 sequence is CASSNLNTGELFF. CDR3 coding DNA: TGTGCCAGCAGTAACCTAAACACCGGGGAGCTGTTTTTT.

The rearrangement uses TRBV7-2 and TRBJ2-7; 8 bases agree with TRBD1. Germline-derived CDR1 and CDR2 are SGHTA and FQGNSA. This CDR3 spans 14 amino acids. V lost 4 bases and J lost 2; bases outside the gene matches: 4. This CDR3 reads CASSSRQGTYEQYF. As DNA, the CDR3 is TGTGCCAGCAGCTCCAGACAGGGGACCTACGAGCAGTACTTC. The whole variable domain, filled in from reference TRBV7-2 and TRBJ2-7, reads GAGVSQSPSNKVTEKGKDVELRCDPISGHTALYWYRQSLGQGLEFLIYFQGNSAPDKSGLPSDRFSAERTGGSVSTLTIQRTQQEDSAVYLCASSSRQGTYEQYFGPGTRLTVT.